The entry that follows covers one T cell receptor (beta chain) sequence. This clonotype was recorded a few times. The target of this receptor is not known. Qualities for individual bases were not recorded, and no much larger clone is one base off. These data belong to a study of T cell repertoires in cytomegalovirus infection (dated by TCRdb to the late 2010s). With regard to the full study: The HLA type of each donor mattered for the analysis, because public TCR beta signatures pointed to carriage of CMV infection along with the matching HLA type.

The investigation overall reported the following: The ex vivo response was dominated by HLA-C-restricted CMV-specific TCR beta clonotypes, which also provided the single most frequent clonotype in two of eight donors. Cumulative frequency of public TCR beta family members discriminated carriers of CMV infection plus the relevant HLA type in this cohort and an independent approximately 350-donor cohort.

The CDR3 holds 15 amino acids from the cysteine to the phenylalanine. The kept DNA is CDR3 alone, 45 bases in frame from the first base. From a lookup of the germline V gene (reference sequence), CDR1 and CDR2 are LNHDA and SQIVND. Trimming at the junction amounts to 6 bases on V and 12 bases on J, and the germline ends lie 21 bases apart. The instrument was an Illumina HiSeq 1500. TCRdb reworked the public reads: Q25 trimming with fastp, MiXCR clone assembly, productive beta chains retained. Duplicate CDR3 protein sequences are folded into a single record with the most common DNA and genes. Present in this sample are around 530,000 distinct CDR3 sequences, about 15% of which were seen just once. Roughly a quarter of the sample rests with the top ten.

The source is a human donor in good health (CMV status not recorded). Some clones in this sample may be carry-over from other donors' samples. The sequencing input was CD8+ T cells from PBMCs. Rearrangement joined TRBV19 to TRBJ1-6; the best D guess is TRBD1, with 6 bases matching. The base sequence is TGTGCCAGTAGCAGCCGGACAGCGGATCTTAAACCCCTCCACTTT. Translated, this gives CASSSRTADLKPLHF.